This is a list of T cell receptor beta chains from one sample in a study of T cell responses to AZD1222 COVID-19 vaccine. Measured with immunoSEQ multiplex PCR; TCRdb has only the in-frame clones, and not every one. The sample carries 90,000 to 120,000 clones, 85% to 95% recorded once. The sample was peripheral blood, taken 28 days after the second AZD1222 dose. These TCRs come from an adult who received the AZD1222 COVID-19 vaccine. Both conserved end residues are part of each CDR3. D genes are given only for firm matches. Not every row has a clone size; where given, it reads once, few, many or a size class.

cdr3_nt cdr3_aa clone_size v_call d_call j_call
TGTGCCAGCAGTTCTCCAGATCTCTACGAGCAGTACTTC CASSSPDLYEQYF NA TRBV2 NA TRBJ2-7
TGTGCCAGCAGCTTAGATAGTCTTCAGCAGTTCTTC CASSLDSLQQFF NA TRBV7-2 NA TRBJ2-1
TGTGCCAGCAGTTTACTTCCGGACAGGGTCGGAAACACCATATATTTT CASSLLPDRVGNTIYF once TRBV6-7 TRBD1 TRBJ1-3
TGTGCCAGCCAACAGGGGGATGGCTACACCTTC CASQQGDGYTF once TRBV19 TRBD1 TRBJ1-2
TGTGCCTGGAGTGTAGGAAGGTATAGCAATCAGCCCCAGCATTTT CAWSVGRYSNQPQHF NA TRBV30 NA TRBJ1-5
TGTGCCAGCTCACAAACCTTTTCCGGGCCCCAAGAGACCCAGTACTTC CASSQTFSGPQETQYF NA TRBV18 NA TRBJ2-5
TGCGCCAGCAGCGAGGGACCTCTCTACGAGCAGTACTTC CASSEGPLYEQYF NA TRBV4-1 NA TRBJ2-7
TGTGCCAGCAGTTCCCAGACAGGGGGCCATTCACCCCTCCACTTT CASSSQTGGHSPLHF NA TRBV6-4 TRBD1 TRBJ1-6
TGTGCCAGCACTCGGGACAGGAAATCCTATGGCTACACCTTC CASTRDRKSYGYTF NA TRBV9 TRBD1 TRBJ1-2
TGCAGCTCAGGGATTCCGGGACAGGGTTCGGGAGATACGCAGTATTTT CSSGIPGQGSGDTQYF NA TRBV29-1 TRBD1 TRBJ2-3
TGTGCCAGCAGCATGGACAGCGACGATCAGCCCCAGCATTTT CASSMDSDDQPQHF NA TRBV5-6 NA TRBJ1-5
TGTGCCAGCAGCCCCGGGACAGGGTGGAATCAGCCCCAGCATTTT CASSPGTGWNQPQHF NA TRBV27 TRBD1 TRBJ1-5
TGTGCCAGCAGCCAACTGGGGTCGAACTACAATGAGCAGTTCTTC CASSQLGSNYNEQFF NA TRBV3-1/TRBV3-2 NA TRBJ2-1
TGTGCCACCAGCAGAGCCGGGACGGGTAACTATGGCTACACCTTC CATSRAGTGNYGYTF NA TRBV15 NA TRBJ1-2
TGCGCCAGCGGTGTCGGGGGGGCGACTGAAGCTTTCTTT CASGVGGATEAFF NA TRBV4-1 NA TRBJ1-1
TGTGCCAGTAGTATTAATTCACCCGGGCCGGGGGAGACCCAGTACTTC CASSINSPGPGETQYF NA TRBV19 NA TRBJ2-5
TGTGCCAGCAGTCCAAGCCCGACAGGGAACACTGAAGCTTTCTTT CASSPSPTGNTEAFF NA TRBV28 NA TRBJ1-1
TGTGCCAGCAGACTTCAGGGCACCGGGGAGCTGTTTTTT CASRLQGTGELFF once TRBV28 NA TRBJ2-2
TGTGCCAGCAGCCCTTCCCGTCTCGAGCAGTACTTC CASSPSRLEQYF once TRBV11-2 NA TRBJ2-7
TGTGCCAGCAGTTTAGATTTGGGGAGGACCATATATTTT CASSLDLGRTIYF once TRBV12-3/TRBV12-4 NA TRBJ1-3
TGTGCCAGCAGCTTACCTGCTAGCGGGGCAACCTACGAGCAGTACTTC CASSLPASGATYEQYF once TRBV7-8 TRBD2 TRBJ2-7
TGTGCCAGCAGCCAAACGAACCAGCCCCAGCATTTT CASSQTNQPQHF NA TRBV11-2 NA TRBJ1-5
TGTGCCAGCAGCCCTAACAGGGTGCCCAAAAACATTCAGTACTTC CASSPNRVPKNIQYF once TRBV7-9 NA TRBJ2-4
TGTGCCAGCAGCGGCCGTGGGACTAGCGGGACCAGCTCCTACAATGAGCAGTTCTTC CASSGRGTSGTSSYNEQFF NA TRBV7-2 TRBD2 TRBJ2-1
TGTGCCAGCAGTGGCTCTACACGGGGACCTAGCGGCTACACCTTC CASSGSTRGPSGYTF once TRBV6-4 NA TRBJ1-2
TGTGCCATCAGTGAGCTCCACGGTAACAGGGCCTACGAGCAGTACTTC CAISELHGNRAYEQYF NA TRBV10-3 NA TRBJ2-7
TGTGCCAGCTCACCACTACCCTCGACAGCGAATAATTCACCCCTCCACTTT CASSPLPSTANNSPLHF NA TRBV18 NA TRBJ1-6
TGCAGTGCGGAATACAATGAGCAGTTCTTC CSAEYNEQFF NA TRBV20-1 NA TRBJ2-1
TGTGCCTGGAGTGTAACTTTGGGTTACGAGCAGTACTTC CAWSVTLGYEQYF once TRBV30 NA TRBJ2-7
TGTGCCAGCAGCTTACTAGCGGAAGCAGATACGCAGTATTTT CASSLLAEADTQYF NA TRBV11-2 TRBD2 TRBJ2-3
TGTGCCAGCGTCTCTAGCGGGTGGGCAATTCATGAGCAGTTCTTC CASVSSGWAIHEQFF NA TRBV2 TRBD2 TRBJ2-1
TGTGCCAGCAGCCAAGGGCCTGAAGCTTTCTTT CASSQGPEAFF NA TRBV3-1/TRBV3-2 NA TRBJ1-1
TGTGCCAGTAGTACCGCGGACAGGCATAATTCACCCCTCCACTTT CASSTADRHNSPLHF NA TRBV19 TRBD1 TRBJ1-6
TGTGCCAGCAGGGACAGGGAGTGGGAAACTGAAGCTTTCTTT CASRDREWETEAFF NA TRBV2 TRBD1 TRBJ1-1
TGTGCCAGCAGCGTCACTCCTCCTAGCGGAAATTACAATGAGCAGTTCTTC CASSVTPPSGNYNEQFF NA TRBV2 TRBD2 TRBJ2-1
TGCGCCAGCAGTCCACCCGGAAACACCATATATTTT CASSPPGNTIYF NA TRBV10-2 NA TRBJ1-3
TGTGCCAGCAGTTACTCGATCAGGGCCTACAATGAGCAGTTCTTC CASSYSIRAYNEQFF NA TRBV6-2/TRBV6-3 NA TRBJ2-1
TGTGCCAGCAGCTTGGAGGCGGGATCAACACCCGGGGAGCTGTTTTTT CASSLEAGSTPGELFF NA TRBV5-4 NA TRBJ2-2
TGTGCCAGCAGCTTAGTCGGTAGCGGGTCCCTCGGCGAGCAGTACTTC CASSLVGSGSLGEQYF NA TRBV7-2 TRBD2 TRBJ2-7
TGCAGCGTTGAAGAGGGGACTAGCGGGGACAATGAGCAGTTCTTC CSVEEGTSGDNEQFF NA TRBV29-1 TRBD2 TRBJ2-1
TGTGCCAGCAGTCCCGGGACACAGAACACTGAAGCTTTCTTT CASSPGTQNTEAFF once TRBV27 NA TRBJ1-1
TGTGCCAGCAGCGAGGTGACAGGGAACACTGAAGCTTTCTTT CASSEVTGNTEAFF NA TRBV5-5 NA TRBJ1-1
TGTGCTAGTGGTACAGGGCTCAACGAGCAGTACTTC CASGTGLNEQYF NA TRBV12-5 NA TRBJ2-7
TGCGCCAGCAGCGTCCATGGGACAGGGAATCAGCCCCAGCATTTT CASSVHGTGNQPQHF NA TRBV5-1 TRBD1 TRBJ1-5
TGCAGCCCAGGGACCGAGGGAGAAGCTTTCTTT CSPGTEGEAFF NA TRBV29-1 NA TRBJ1-1
TGTGCCAGCAGCTTGATGGCAGGGGGAGGCACTGAAGCTTTCTTT CASSLMAGGGTEAFF NA TRBV5-6 TRBD1 TRBJ1-1
TGTGCCAGCAGCCGTGGGACAGGGAGTAGGGAGACCCAGTACTTC CASSRGTGSRETQYF NA TRBV11-2 TRBD1 TRBJ2-5
TGTGCCAGCAGCTTAGATCAGGCATGGTTCGTCCACTTT CASSLDQAWFVHF NA TRBV11-2 NA TRBJ1-6
TGTGCCAGTAGTATGGAACACATCTACTCCTACAATGAGCAGTTCTTC CASSMEHIYSYNEQFF NA TRBV19 NA TRBJ2-1
TGTGCCAGCAGCTTGAGCGGGGCCACTCTTTCCTACGAGCAGTACTTC CASSLSGATLSYEQYF NA TRBV7-2 TRBD2 TRBJ2-7
TGTGCCAGCAGCCAGGACAGTGCTTGGGGCTATGGCTACACCTTC CASSQDSAWGYGYTF NA TRBV6-5 NA TRBJ1-2
TGTGCCAGTAGTATAACCCTAGCGCGAGATGAGCAGTTCTTC CASSITLARDEQFF once TRBV19 NA TRBJ2-1
TGTGCCAGCTCACCAACGACAGGGGGCAATGGTAACTATGGCTACACCTTC CASSPTTGGNGNYGYTF NA TRBV18 TRBD1 TRBJ1-2
TGTGCCAGCAGCTTAGATCCAAACACCGGGGAGCTGTTTTTT CASSLDPNTGELFF few TRBV7-2 NA TRBJ2-2
TGTGCCAGCAGCTTCGCCAACTCTGGAAACACCATATATTTT CASSFANSGNTIYF NA TRBV5-6 NA TRBJ1-3
TGTGCCAGCTGTGCAGACTATAATTCACCCCTCCACTTT CASCADYNSPLHF NA TRBV7-9 NA TRBJ1-6
TGTGCCAGCAGTGACAGTCGAGGGATGAACACTGAAGCTTTCTTT CASSDSRGMNTEAFF NA TRBV11-1 NA TRBJ1-1